A selection of T cell receptor beta chains follows, all from one sample in a study of blood T cell repertoires in COVID-19. Generated by immunoSEQ multiplex PCR, the TCRdb table keeps only in-frame clones and is missing some. The sample records 75,000 to 100,000 clones, approximately 90% being singletons. The sequencing sample was made of peripheral blood. The receptors were sampled from a human donor in a cohort sampled during active COVID-19. The CDR3 runs from the conserved cysteine through the conserved F or W. The order of the fields is clone size, V gene, J gene, D gene, CDR3 protein, CDR3 DNA. The D gene is left open where the match is weak. Clone size is not always given. Where it is, it says once, few, many or a class for expanded clones.

NA	TRBV7-9	TRBJ1-5	TRBD1	CASSSGTGIFRQPQHF	TGTGCCAGCAGCTCAGGGACAGGGATTTTTCGTCAGCCCCAGCATTTT
NA	TRBV19	TRBJ1-1	NA	CASSTIKGVNTEAFF	TGTGCCAGTAGTACCATAAAAGGGGTGAACACTGAAGCTTTCTTT
once	TRBV9	TRBJ1-2	NA	CASSGGRDGYTF	TGTGCCAGCAGCGGCGGCAGGGATGGCTACACCTTC
NA	TRBV4-1	TRBJ2-1	NA	CASSQEGLARAQFF	TGCGCCAGCAGCCAAGAGGGGCTGGCCAGGGCGCAGTTCTTC
NA	TRBV5-6	TRBJ2-3	TRBD2	CASSLVAGGFTDTQYF	TGTGCCAGCAGCTTGGTAGCGGGGGGATTCACAGATACGCAGTATTTT
NA	TRBV19	TRBJ1-1	TRBD1	CASWGTGGMNTEAFF	TGTGCCAGTTGGGGGACAGGGGGTATGAACACTGAAGCTTTCTTT
NA	TRBV2	TRBJ1-1	NA	CASRSPNTEAFF	TGTGCCAGCAGGAGCCCGAACACTGAAGCTTTCTTT
NA	TRBV5-4	TRBJ1-4	NA	CASSFSSNNEKLFF	TGTGCCAGCAGCTTTAGCAGCAATAATGAAAAACTGTTTTTT
NA	TRBV6-2/TRBV6-3	TRBJ1-3	TRBD1	CASSFDREGNTIYF	TGTGCCAGCAGTTTCGACAGGGAAGGAAACACCATATATTTT
NA	TRBV4-1	TRBJ1-2	TRBD1	CASSQDRRQGLANYGYTF	TGCGCCAGCAGCCAAGATAGGAGACAGGGCTTAGCTAACTATGGCTACACCTTC
NA	TRBV10-1	TRBJ2-1	TRBD2	CASSDTSVAYNEQFF	TGCGCCAGCAGTGATACTAGCGTCGCCTACAATGAGCAGTTCTTC
NA	TRBV28	TRBJ1-4	NA	CASSSIPGRANEKLFF	TGTGCCAGCAGCTCGATACCAGGGAGGGCTAATGAAAAACTGTTTTTT
NA	TRBV19	TRBJ1-5	TRBD1	CASNRGQGYQPQHF	TGTGCCAGTAACCGGGGACAGGGATATCAGCCCCAGCATTTT
few	TRBV19	TRBJ1-2	NA	CASSSGEYGYTF	TGTGCCAGTAGTTCAGGGGAATATGGCTACACCTTC
NA	TRBV29-1	TRBJ2-1	TRBD1	CSVEGDRGQGEQFF	TGCAGCGTTGAAGGGGACAGGGGGCAAGGTGAGCAGTTCTTC
NA	TRBV13	TRBJ2-1	TRBD2	CASTERLAGVNEQFF	TGTGCCAGCACCGAAAGACTAGCGGGAGTCAATGAGCAGTTCTTC
NA	TRBV7-9	TRBJ1-2	TRBD1	CASGDSYGYTF	TGTGCCAGCGGGGACAGCTATGGCTACACCTTC
NA	TRBV7-9	TRBJ2-2	NA	CASSLSGAGELFF	TGTGCCAGCAGCTTATCAGGGGCCGGGGAGCTGTTTTTT
NA	TRBV11-2	TRBJ1-6	NA	CASTVGVGFSNSPLHF	TGTGCCAGCACCGTAGGGGTGGGGTTTAGTAATTCACCCCTCCACTTT
NA	TRBV13	TRBJ2-7	NA	CASSLAQNGEQYF	TGTGCCAGCAGCTTAGCACAGAACGGCGAGCAGTACTTC
NA	TRBV9	TRBJ2-2	TRBD2	CASSAPQTSDTGELFF	TGTGCCAGCAGCGCCCCCCAGACTAGCGACACCGGGGAGCTGTTTTTT
NA	TRBV18	TRBJ1-5	NA	CASSPGLNQPQHF	TGTGCCAGCTCACCAGGACTCAATCAGCCCCAGCATTTT
few	TRBV6-5	TRBJ2-2	TRBD1	CASSFRTGSGTGELFF	TGTGCCAGCAGTTTTCGGACAGGGTCGGGAACCGGGGAGCTGTTTTTT
NA	TRBV20-1	TRBJ1-2	NA	CSASGRGWYGYTF	TGCAGTGCTAGTGGCAGGGGATGGTATGGCTACACCTTC